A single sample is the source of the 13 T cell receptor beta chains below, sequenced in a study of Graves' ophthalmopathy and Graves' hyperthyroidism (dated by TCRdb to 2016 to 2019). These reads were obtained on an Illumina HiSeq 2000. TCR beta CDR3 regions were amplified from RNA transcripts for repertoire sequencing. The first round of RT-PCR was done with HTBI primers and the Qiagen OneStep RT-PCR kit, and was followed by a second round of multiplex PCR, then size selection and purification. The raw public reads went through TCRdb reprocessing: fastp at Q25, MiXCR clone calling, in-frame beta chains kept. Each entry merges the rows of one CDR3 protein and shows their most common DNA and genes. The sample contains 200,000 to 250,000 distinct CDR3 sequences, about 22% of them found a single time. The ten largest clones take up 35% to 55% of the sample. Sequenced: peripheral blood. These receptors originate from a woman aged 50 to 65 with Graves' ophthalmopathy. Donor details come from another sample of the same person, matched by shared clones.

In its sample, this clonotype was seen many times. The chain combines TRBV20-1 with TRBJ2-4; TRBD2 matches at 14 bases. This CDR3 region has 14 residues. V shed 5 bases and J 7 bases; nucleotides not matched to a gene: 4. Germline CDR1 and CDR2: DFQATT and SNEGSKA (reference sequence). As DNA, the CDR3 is TGCAGTGCTGGGACTAGCGGGAGTCGGAACATTCAGTACTTC. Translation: CSAGTSGSRNIQYF.

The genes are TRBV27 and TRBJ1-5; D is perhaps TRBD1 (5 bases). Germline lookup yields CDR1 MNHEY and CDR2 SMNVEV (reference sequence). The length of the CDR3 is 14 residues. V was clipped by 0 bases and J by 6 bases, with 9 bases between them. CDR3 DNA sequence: TGTGCCAGCAGTTTATCACCAAGGGGTCAGCCCCAGCATTTT. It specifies CASSLSPRGQPQHF.

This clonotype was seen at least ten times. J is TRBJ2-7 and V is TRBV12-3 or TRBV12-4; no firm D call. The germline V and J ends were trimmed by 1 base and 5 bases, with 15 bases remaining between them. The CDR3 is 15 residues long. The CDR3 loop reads CASSLGRATPHEQYF. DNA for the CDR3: TGTGCCAGCAGTTTAGGACGGGCCACCCCCCACGAGCAGTACTTC.

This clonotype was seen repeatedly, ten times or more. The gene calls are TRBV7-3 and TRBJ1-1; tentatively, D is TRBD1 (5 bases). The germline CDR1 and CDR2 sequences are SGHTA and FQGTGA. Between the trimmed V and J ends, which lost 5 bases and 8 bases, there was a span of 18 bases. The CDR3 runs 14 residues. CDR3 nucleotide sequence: TGTGCCAGCAGCCCCACCGGGGGACGAGTCGAAGCTTTCTTT. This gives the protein CASSPTGGRVEAFF.

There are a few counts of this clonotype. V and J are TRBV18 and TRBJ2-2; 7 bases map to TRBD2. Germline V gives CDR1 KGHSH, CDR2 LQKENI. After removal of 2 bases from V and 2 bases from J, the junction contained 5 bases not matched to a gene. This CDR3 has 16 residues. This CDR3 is CASSPLLADNTGELFF. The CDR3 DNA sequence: TGTGCCAGCTCACCATTGCTAGCGGATAACACCGGGGAGCTGTTTTTT.

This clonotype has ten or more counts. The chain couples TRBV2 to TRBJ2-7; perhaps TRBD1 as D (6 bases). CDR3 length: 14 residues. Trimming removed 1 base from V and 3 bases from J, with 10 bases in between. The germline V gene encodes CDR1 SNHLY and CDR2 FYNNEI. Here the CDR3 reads CASSEVRTVYEQYF. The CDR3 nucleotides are TGTGCCAGCAGTGAAGTGAGGACAGTCTACGAGCAGTACTTC.

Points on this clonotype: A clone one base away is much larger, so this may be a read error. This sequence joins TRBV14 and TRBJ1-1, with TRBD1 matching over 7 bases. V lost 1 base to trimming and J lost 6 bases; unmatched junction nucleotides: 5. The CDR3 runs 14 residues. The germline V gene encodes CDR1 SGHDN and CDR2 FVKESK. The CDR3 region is CASSQGRGGSEAFF. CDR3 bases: TGTGCCAGCAGCCAAGGCAGGGGGGGATCTGAAGCTTTCTTT.

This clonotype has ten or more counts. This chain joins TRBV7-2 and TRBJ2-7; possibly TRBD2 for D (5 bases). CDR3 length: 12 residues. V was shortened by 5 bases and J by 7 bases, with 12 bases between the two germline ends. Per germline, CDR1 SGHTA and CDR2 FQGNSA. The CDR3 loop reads CASSLRAEEQYF. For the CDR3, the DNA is TGTGCCAGCAGCCTGCGAGCGGAGGAGCAGTACTTC.

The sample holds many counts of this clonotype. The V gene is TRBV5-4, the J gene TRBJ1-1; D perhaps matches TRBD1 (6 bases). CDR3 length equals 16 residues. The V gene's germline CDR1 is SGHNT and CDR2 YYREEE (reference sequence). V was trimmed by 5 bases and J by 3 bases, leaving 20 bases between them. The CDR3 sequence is CASSPRAGGYDTEAFF. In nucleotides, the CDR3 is TGTGCCAGCAGTCCCCGGGCGGGGGGCTACGACACTGAAGCTTTCTTT.

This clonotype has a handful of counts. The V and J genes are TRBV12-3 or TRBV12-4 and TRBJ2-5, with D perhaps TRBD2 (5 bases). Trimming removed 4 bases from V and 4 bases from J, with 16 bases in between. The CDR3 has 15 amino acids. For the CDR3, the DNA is TGTGCCAGCAGTTCGGGGTTGGCGGTGGGAGAGACCCAGTACTTC. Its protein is CASSSGLAVGETQYF.

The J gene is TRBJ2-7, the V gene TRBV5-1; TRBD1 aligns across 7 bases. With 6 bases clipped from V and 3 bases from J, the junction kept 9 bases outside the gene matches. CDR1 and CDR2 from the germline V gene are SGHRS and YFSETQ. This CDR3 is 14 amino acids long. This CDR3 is CASTLGQSDYEQYF. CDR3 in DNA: TGCGCCAGCACGCTGGGACAGAGTGACTACGAGCAGTACTTC.

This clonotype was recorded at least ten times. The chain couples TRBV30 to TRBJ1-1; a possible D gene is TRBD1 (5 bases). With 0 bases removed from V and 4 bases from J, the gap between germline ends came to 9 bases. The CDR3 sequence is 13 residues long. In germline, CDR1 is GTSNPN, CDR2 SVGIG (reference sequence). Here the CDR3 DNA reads TGTGCCTGGAGTGTTCGGGGGGGCACTGAAGCTTTCTTT. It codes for CAWSVRGGTEAFF.

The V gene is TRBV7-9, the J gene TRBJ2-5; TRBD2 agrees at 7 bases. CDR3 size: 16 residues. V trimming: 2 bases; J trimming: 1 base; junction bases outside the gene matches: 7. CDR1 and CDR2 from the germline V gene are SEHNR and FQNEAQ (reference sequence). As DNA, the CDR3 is TGTGCCAGCAGCTTATCGGACCCTAGCGGCCAAGAGACCCAGTACTTC. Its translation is CASSLSDPSGQETQYF. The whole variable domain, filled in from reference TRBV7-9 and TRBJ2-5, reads DTGVSQNPRHKITKRGQNVTFRCDPISEHNRLYWYRQTLGQGPEFLTYFQNEAQLEKSRLLSDRFSAERPKGSFSTLEIQRTEQGDSAMYLCASSLSDPSGQETQYFGPGTRLLVL.